These T cell receptor beta chains were read from a single sample in a study of post-analysis software for immune sequencing data. In TCRdb, the PCR reads were re-called with MiXCR into one record per CDR3 protein. The sample holds 650,000 to 900,000 distinct CDR3 sequences; around 46% are singletons and the top ten take 4.9%. The sequenced sample consisted of blood. The receptors were gathered from a girl between 5 and 17 years old with multiple sclerosis. CDR3s include the opening cysteine and the closing phenylalanine or tryptophan. D genes are given only for firm matches. Not all rows give a size; the values are once, few, many and, for expanded clones, a class.

d_call,v_call,j_call,clone_size,cdr3_nt,cdr3_aa
TRBD1,TRBV12-3/TRBV12-4,TRBJ2-7,-,TGTGCCAGCAGCCAACAGGGGATGATTCACGAGCAGTACTTC,CASSQQGMIHEQYF
TRBD1,TRBV2,TRBJ2-4,once,TGTGCCAGCAGTGTTGGGCAGGGGGCGGCCAAAAACATTCAGTACTTC,CASSVGQGAAKNIQYF
-,TRBV29-1,TRBJ2-1,-,TGCAGCGTTGAAGGGGGGATGTCGGGCTCCTACAATGAGCAGTTCTTC,CSVEGGMSGSYNEQFF
-,TRBV20-1,TRBJ2-1,-,TGCAGTGCTAGGGGGGTGGTCAATGAGCAGTTCTTC,CSARGVVNEQFF
-,TRBV7-3,TRBJ1-2,few,TGTGCCAGCAGCTTAACGGCCGGGTCCGGCTACACCTTC,CASSLTAGSGYTF
TRBD1,TRBV12-3/TRBV12-4,TRBJ1-4,-,TGTGCCAGCGGTAGGACAGGTGAAAAACTGTTTTTT,CASGRTGEKLFF
-,TRBV5-1,TRBJ1-1,-,TGCGCCAGCAGCCCCAGAGGGGCGGCGGTGAACACTGAAGCTTTCTTT,CASSPRGAAVNTEAFF
-,TRBV12-3/TRBV12-4,TRBJ2-3,-,TGTGCCAGCAGCCAAACAGGGTTTGGAGATACGCAGTATTTT,CASSQTGFGDTQYF
TRBD1,TRBV27,TRBJ1-2,once,TGTGCCAGCAGTCGGGGACAGGGGGCGCTTGGCTATGGCTACACCTTC,CASSRGQGALGYGYTF
-,TRBV29-1,TRBJ2-2,-,TGCAGCGTTGAATCCGGGCCGGGCACCGGGGAGCTGTTTTTT,CSVESGPGTGELFF
-,TRBV7-9,TRBJ2-6,-,TGTGCCAGCAGCTTCGTGACGAGGAGCTCTGGGGCCAACGTCCTGACTTTC,CASSFVTRSSGANVLTF
-,TRBV6-5,TRBJ1-1,-,TGTGCCAGCAGCCCCGGGGGACCACACACTGAAGCTTTCTTT,CASSPGGPHTEAFF
TRBD1,TRBV5-6,TRBJ2-6,few,TGTGCCAGCAGCTTAGCCGGGACAGGGTCCGGGGCCAACGTCCTGACTTTC,CASSLAGTGSGANVLTF
-,TRBV14,TRBJ2-4,few,TGTGCCAGCAGCCAGGGACCGGGCATAGCCAAAAACATTCAGTACTTC,CASSQGPGIAKNIQYF
-,TRBV15,TRBJ2-5,few,TGTGCCACCAGCTCGGGACAAGAAGAGACCCAGTACTTC,CATSSGQEETQYF
-,TRBV11-2,TRBJ2-1,few,TGTGCCAGCAGCTTAGATTACAGTGGGGCGGGGAAGTTCTTC,CASSLDYSGAGKFF
-,TRBV11-3,TRBJ2-3,-,TGTGCCAGCAGCTTAGTCTCGCCCAACACAGATACGCAGTATTTT,CASSLVSPNTDTQYF
-,TRBV29-1,TRBJ2-5,few,TGCAGCGTTGACAGCGGAGAAGAGACCCAGTACTTC,CSVDSGEETQYF
-,TRBV4-3,TRBJ2-7,-,TGCGCCAGCAGCCAAGAGGCGGAGCGCGGCTACGAGCAGTACTTC,CASSQEAERGYEQYF
TRBD2,TRBV20-1,TRBJ2-7,few,TGCAGTGCGAGTAGCGGGTCTACCTACGAGCAGTACTTC,CSASSGSTYEQYF
TRBD2,TRBV7-7,TRBJ2-1,-,TGTGCTAGCAGCTTAAGTAGCGGGGACTACAATGAGCAGTTCTTC,CASSLSSGDYNEQFF
-,TRBV2,TRBJ2-7,few,TGTGCCAGCAGTGACCCCCAGACTGGCTACGAGCAGTACTTC,CASSDPQTGYEQYF
-,TRBV20-1,TRBJ2-1,-,TGCAGTGCTAGAGTAGGACGGACTATGGGCAATGAGCAGTTCTTC,CSARVGRTMGNEQFF
-,TRBV5-1,TRBJ2-7,-,TGCGCCAGCAGCTTGGAGCGGGCTTCCTACGAGCAGTACTTC,CASSLERASYEQYF
-,TRBV6-2/TRBV6-3,TRBJ2-3,-,TGTGCCAGCAGGGACGAAGGCCACACAGATACGCAGTATTTT,CASRDEGHTDTQYF
-,TRBV27,TRBJ2-5,-,TGTACCAGCAGTATACTAGGGATCCAAGAGACCCAGTACTTC,CTSSILGIQETQYF
TRBD2,TRBV20-1,TRBJ2-7,-,TGCAGTGCTAGAGGATCGGTAGCGGGTAATTACGAGCAGTACTTC,CSARGSVAGNYEQYF
-,TRBV13,TRBJ2-6,-,TGTGCCAGCAGCTTGGAGACAGGCCCCTCTGGGGCCAACGTCCTGACTTTC,CASSLETGPSGANVLTF
-,TRBV12-3/TRBV12-4,TRBJ1-1,-,TGTGCCAGCAGTTTATGGAACGGTGAAGCTTTCTTT,CASSLWNGEAFF
TRBD2,TRBV10-3,TRBJ2-1,-,TGTGCCATCAGTGAGGTGGGACTAGCGGGAGAGGATGAGCAGTTCTTC,CAISEVGLAGEDEQFF
TRBD2,TRBV27,TRBJ2-7,few,TGTGCCAGCAGTCTTACGGGAGGTTTCTACGAGCAGTACTTC,CASSLTGGFYEQYF
-,TRBV7-9,TRBJ2-3,once,TGTGCCAGCAGCTTACTGGCCTTGGGGACAGATACGCAGTATTTT,CASSLLALGTDTQYF
-,TRBV12-3/TRBV12-4,TRBJ2-7,-,TGTGCCAGCAGTTTTCGGCAGGCGCGCGAGCAGTACTTC,CASSFRQAREQYF
-,TRBV29-1,TRBJ1-2,-,TGCAGCCCATTTAGTAACAACTATGGCTACACCTTC,CSPFSNNYGYTF
-,TRBV7-3,TRBJ2-5,few,TGTGCCAGCAGCTTAAGCGGGACCGAGGGAACCCAGTACTTC,CASSLSGTEGTQYF
TRBD2,TRBV7-9,TRBJ2-1,-,TGTGCCAGCAGCCCACGGACTAGCGGGAGGAGTGAGCAGTTCTTC,CASSPRTSGRSEQFF
-,TRBV5-6,TRBJ2-3,few,TGTGCCAGCAGCTTGGTCCACACAGATACGCAGTATTTT,CASSLVHTDTQYF
-,TRBV2,TRBJ1-2,-,TGTGCCAGCAGCCCGACAGGCCATGGCTACACCTTC,CASSPTGHGYTF
-,TRBV29-1,TRBJ2-2,-,TGCAGCGTTGAAGATCTTCTCGGCGGGGAGCTGTTTTTT,CSVEDLLGGELFF
-,TRBV6-5,TRBJ2-1,-,TGTGCCAGCAGTTACTCGAGTGGCTACTCGGGGAGGTACAATGAGCAGTTCTTC,CASSYSSGYSGRYNEQFF
-,TRBV20-1,TRBJ2-3,-,TGCAGTGCGCGGCCCGACAGACCAGATACGCAGTATTTT,CSARPDRPDTQYF
TRBD2,TRBV6-1,TRBJ2-5,-,TGTGCCAGCAGAAAAACCCCCTTGACTAGCGGGAGGTTGGAGACCCAGTACTTC,CASRKTPLTSGRLETQYF
-,TRBV5-1,TRBJ2-1,-,TGCGCCAGCAGCCTGGGATTGGGATACAATGAGCAGTTCTTC,CASSLGLGYNEQFF
TRBD1,TRBV27,TRBJ2-7,few,TGTGCCAGCTCACCGGCCCCCTTGGGACAGGGATGGAGCTACGAGCAGTACTTC,CASSPAPLGQGWSYEQYF
-,TRBV5-1,TRBJ2-7,-,TGCGCCAGCAGCCTCCCGGACGGATACGAGCTGTACTTC,CASSLPDGYELYF
-,TRBV29-1,TRBJ2-3,-,TGCAGCGTGGAGTCTTCCCCGGGACTTCCCACAGATACGCAGTATTTT,CSVESSPGLPTDTQYF
TRBD2,TRBV5-1,TRBJ2-1,-,TGCGCCAGCAGCGGGGGACTAGCGGGAGGCAATGAGCAGTTCTTC,CASSGGLAGGNEQFF
-,TRBV30,TRBJ2-1,-,TGTGCCTGGGACGATCTGAGCTCCTACAATGAGCAGTTCTTC,CAWDDLSSYNEQFF
TRBD2,TRBV20-1,TRBJ2-1,few,TGCAGTGCTAGTAGCGGGAGGTATTATGAGCAGTTCTTC,CSASSGRYYEQFF
-,TRBV29-1,TRBJ2-7,-,TGCAGCGCCAGAGGACAAAGAAACCTAGAGCAGTACTTC,CSARGQRNLEQYF
TRBD2,TRBV10-3,TRBJ2-1,-,TGTGCCATCAGTGACCCACCCACGGGGGGGAATGAGCAGTTCTTC,CAISDPPTGGNEQFF
TRBD1,TRBV29-1,TRBJ1-2,few,TGCAGCGTCGCCGGGACAGGGGAGTTGCGGGGCTACACCTTC,CSVAGTGELRGYTF